The 28 T cell receptor beta chains below all came from one sample that was sequenced in a study of regulatory T cells in long-lasting Graves disease. With iRepertoire HTBI primers and Arm-PCR of CDR3 regions, TCR beta libraries were built. TCRdb independently ran MiXCR on the multiplex PCR reads; one entry per CDR3 protein. The data show hundreds of thousands of distinct CDR3 sequences, approximately 20% seen once. Time point of the sample: newly diagnosed GD, antithyroid drugs for less than 3 months. PBMCs provided the RNA from which the TCR library was made. The specimen comprised peripheral blood mononuclear cells (PBMCs), sampled at new diagnosis, from a patient treated with antithyroid drugs. The receptor source for this set is a female donor with Graves disease.

This clonotype showed up many times. This rearrangement joins TRBV19 to TRBJ2-4, with D possibly TRBD2 on 6 matching bases. V gave up 7 bases and J gave up 9 bases, with 19 bases separating them. Germline-derived CDR1 and CDR2 are LNHDA and SQIVND (reference sequence). This CDR3 has 14 amino acids. As DNA, the CDR3 is TGTGCCAGTAAACGGGGCGGAGGGCGGGGCATTCAGTACTTC. Translated: CASKRGGGRGIQYF. Variable domain in full (rest from reference TRBV19 and TRBJ2-4): DGGITQSPKYLFRKEGQNVTLSCEQNLNHDAMYWYRQDPGQGLRLIYYSQIVNDFQKGDIAEGYSVSREKKESFPLTVTSAQKNPTAFYLCASKRGGGRGIQYFGAGTRLSVL.

The rearrangement uses TRBV28 and TRBJ2-2, with TRBD2 as a possible D gene (6 bases). The ends were cut back, 6 bases at V and 6 bases at J, with 14 bases in the middle. This CDR3 spans 14 amino acids. CDR1 is MDHEN and CDR2 is SYDVKM in the germline V gene. This CDR3 is CASRRGRVAGELFF. Written as DNA, the CDR3 is TGTGCCAGCAGGCGGGGCAGAGTGGCCGGGGAGCTGTTTTTT.

This clonotype was observed many times. The chain uses TRBV20-1 and TRBJ2-5, with 8 nucleotides matching TRBD1. Per the germline V gene, CDR1 is DFQATT and CDR2 is SNEGSKA (reference sequence). The CDR3 spans 15 residues. V shed 0 bases, J shed 5 bases, and the junction held 8 bases outside the gene matches. CDR3 DNA: TGCAGTGCTAGAGATTACCAGGGGGCTCAGGAGACCCAGTACTTC. This encodes CSARDYQGAQETQYF.

As for this clonotype: A read error is the likely source, as a far larger clone sits one nucleotide away. This chain connects TRBV27 to TRBJ2-3; no clear D gene. The length of the CDR3 is 13 residues. V lost 5 bases and J lost 4, with 10 bases in between. Germline V gives CDR1 MNHEY, CDR2 SMNVEV (reference sequence). The chain's CDR3 is CASSRRKADTQYF. For the CDR3, the DNA is TGTGCCAGCAGTCGGAGAAAGGCAGATACGCAGTATTTT.

This clonotype was seen at least ten times. This chain joins TRBV30 and TRBJ2-3, with TRBD2 as a possible D gene (6 bases). Trimming shortened V by 0 bases and J by 2 bases, and 12 bases separated the two germline ends. The CDR3 extends over 15 amino acids. Germline V gene sequence: CDR1 GTSNPN, CDR2 SVGIG (reference sequence). The CDR3 loop is CAWSVTSTYTDTQYF. CDR3 coding DNA: TGTGCCTGGAGTGTTACTAGCACCTACACAGATACGCAGTATTTT.

The chain couples TRBV27 to TRBJ2-2, with TRBD1 matching over 10 bases. This CDR3 is 16 amino acids long. Per the germline V gene, CDR1 is MNHEY and CDR2 is SMNVEV (reference sequence). With V trimmed by 8 bases and J by 5 bases, 11 bases remained unmatched. CDR3 DNA: TGTGCCAGCGGTACATACGGGACAGGGGTGACCGGGGAGCTGTTTTTT. Protein: CASGTYGTGVTGELFF.

This clonotype was detected many times. V and J are TRBV18 and TRBJ2-7, with D unresolved. The CDR3 is 13 residues long. The V end was cut by 2 bases, the J end by 2 bases, with 7 bases between. Germline-derived CDR1 and CDR2 are KGHSH and LQKENI. The CDR3: CASSPGWTYEQYF. Written as DNA, the CDR3 is TGTGCCAGCTCACCAGGGTGGACCTACGAGCAGTACTTC.

This clonotype has at least ten counts. This chain uses TRBV27 with TRBJ1-4; D is possibly TRBD1 (5 bases). This CDR3 is built from 13 residues. V was cut by 4 bases and J by 5 bases, with 8 bases left in between. Per germline, CDR1 MNHEY and CDR2 SMNVEV (reference sequence). CDR3 in amino acids: CASSWGVNEKLFF. Written as DNA, the CDR3 is TGTGCCAGCAGTTGGGGCGTAAATGAAAAACTGTTTTTT.

This clonotype was recorded many times. The V gene is TRBV5-8, the J gene TRBJ2-5; 7 bases agree with TRBD1. The CDR3 runs 15 residues. Losses at the gene ends were 0 bases for V and 4 bases for J; bases not matched to a gene: 6. The germline gives CDR1 SGHTS, CDR2 YDEGEE. CDR3 loop: CASSLAGGNVETQYF. In nucleotides, the CDR3 is TGTGCCAGCAGCTTGGCAGGGGGAAATGTAGAGACCCAGTACTTC.

This clonotype was detected only a few times. The chain couples TRBV20-1 to TRBJ1-1; D not resolved. Trimming shortened V by 2 bases and J by 2 bases, and 3 bases separated the two germline ends. The CDR3 runs 11 residues. Per the germline V gene, CDR1 is DFQATT and CDR2 is SNEGSKA (reference sequence). DNA for the CDR3: TGCAGTGCTAGATCTAACACTGAAGCTTTCTTT. It is translated as CSARSNTEAFF.

This clonotype appeared many times. The rearrangement joins TRBV3-1 to TRBJ1-1; D is ambiguous. The CDR3 is 14 residues long. Germline lookup yields CDR1 LGHDT and CDR2 YNNKEL (reference sequence). Trimming left V 1 base short and J 1 base short, with 7 bases between. This CDR3 is CASSQAQRNTEAFF. The CDR3 DNA sequence: TGTGCCAGCAGCCAAGCACAGCGGAACACTGAAGCTTTCTTT.

This clonotype has more than one count but fewer than ten. V gene TRBV19 combines with J gene TRBJ2-3; D gene ambiguous. Trimming shortened V by 4 bases and J by 4 bases, and 3 bases separated the two germline ends. CDR3 size: 11 residues. The germline V gene encodes CDR1 LNHDA and CDR2 SQIVND (reference sequence). CDR3: CASSNADTQYF. The CDR3 nucleotides read TGTGCCAGTAGTAATGCAGATACGCAGTATTTT.

J is TRBJ2-3 and V is TRBV6-1, with D perhaps TRBD2 (6 bases). This CDR3 region has 15 residues. Germline V gene data show CDR1 as MNHNS and CDR2 as SASEGT. V lost 6 bases and J lost 1, with 14 bases in between. As DNA, the CDR3 is TGTGCCAGCAGCCTAGAGCGGGCCCGCACAGATACGCAGTATTTT. It specifies CASSLERARTDTQYF.

This clonotype appeared a few times. V gene TRBV30 combines with J gene TRBJ1-1; a weak D match, TRBD1 (5 bases). The germline V and J ends were trimmed by 3 bases and 2 bases, with 16 bases remaining between them. Per germline, CDR1 GTSNPN and CDR2 SVGIG (reference sequence). CDR3 size: 15 residues. CDR3: CAWSKDSLANTEAFF. CDR3 coding DNA: TGTGCCTGGAGCAAAGACAGCCTGGCAAACACTGAAGCTTTCTTT.

This clonotype showed up just a few times. This sequence joins TRBV4-1 and TRBJ1-1, with D hard to call. Germline-derived CDR1 and CDR2 are MGHRA and YSYEKL. CDR3 length equals 14 residues. Trimming removed 0 bases from V and 4 bases from J, with 9 bases in between. CDR3 nucleotides: TGCGCCAGCAGCCAAGATTTAGGGAGCACTGAAGCTTTCTTT. Its translation is CASSQDLGSTEAFF.

This clonotype was found many times. The chain employs TRBV11-2 and TRBJ2-7; TRBD2 might be the D (5 bases). The V gene lost 3 bases and the J gene lost 2 bases, with 14 bases spanning the gap. The germline gives CDR1 SGHAT, CDR2 FQNNGV. The CDR3 is 15 residues long. The CDR3 is CASSFLGVGAYEQYF. The DNA for the CDR3 is TGTGCCAGCAGCTTTCTCGGTGTGGGAGCCTACGAGCAGTACTTC.

With respect to this clonotype: This clone may be a read error of a much larger clone one base away. The chain has TRBV24-1 and TRBJ2-7; 9 bases map to TRBD1. This CDR3 is built from 19 residues. Germline V lookup: CDR1 KGHDR, CDR2 SFDVKD. With V trimmed by 3 bases and J by 7 bases, 21 bases remained unmatched. In DNA form, the CDR3 reads TGTGCCACCAGTGATCCGGGACAGGGTAGCGGGCCTGGATTCAATGAGCAGTACTTC. Protein product: CATSDPGQGSGPGFNEQYF.

In this sample, this clonotype turned up many times. The rearrangement links TRBV7-9 to TRBJ2-1, with 11 bases identical to TRBD2. Unmatched junction bases numbered 16, after V lost 5 bases and J lost 1 base. The CDR3 is 20 residues long. Per germline, CDR1 SEHNR and CDR2 FQNEAQ (reference sequence). The CDR3 sequence: CASSQTPGLADPESYNEQFF. As DNA, the CDR3 is TGTGCCAGCAGCCAGACCCCGGGACTAGCGGACCCAGAGTCCTACAATGAGCAGTTCTTC.

Points on this clonotype: Since a far larger clone is one base different, this is likely a read error. The gene calls are TRBV2 and TRBJ2-7; 9 bases fit TRBD2. This CDR3 comprises 15 residues. Germline CDR1 and CDR2: SNHLY and FYNNEI. The V gene end was trimmed by 6 bases and the J gene end by 7 bases; junction bases not matched to a gene: 13. CDR3 loop: CASSLTSGLYNEQYF. The DNA of the CDR3 is TGTGCCAGCAGCTTGACTAGCGGACTATACAATGAGCAGTACTTC.

This chain uses TRBV6-1 with TRBJ2-6; D is uncertain. Per germline, CDR1 MNHNS and CDR2 SASEGT. This CDR3 spans 16 amino acids. Trimming left V 6 bases short and J 0 bases short, with 12 bases between. CDR3 nucleotide sequence: TGTGCCAGCAGGGGCGGCCGAAACTCTGGGGCCAACGTCCTGACTTTC. Residues: CASRGGRNSGANVLTF.

This clonotype came up many times. The V and J genes are TRBV12-3 or TRBV12-4 and TRBJ2-7; D is possibly TRBD1 (5 bases). The length of the CDR3 is 15 residues. The germline V and J ends were trimmed by 6 bases and 3 bases, with 18 bases remaining between them. In DNA form, the CDR3 reads TGTGCCAGCAGCCCCGGTGGGGCAGGGCACTACGAGCAGTACTTC. Protein product: CASSPGGAGHYEQYF.

A word on this clonotype: Given a much more abundant clone one base away, this may be a read error. The genes are TRBV19 and TRBJ2-7; D may correspond to TRBD1 or TRBD2 (5 bases each). The CDR3 totals 14 residues. CDR1 LNHDA and CDR2 SQIVND come from the germline V gene (reference sequence). Between the trimmed V and J ends, which lost 5 bases and 9 bases, there was a span of 20 bases. Here the CDR3 reads CASSSGTPQRGQYF. The CDR3 DNA reads TGTGCCAGTAGTTCCGGGACCCCCCAGCGCGGGCAGTACTTC.

The rearrangement uses TRBV11-2 and TRBJ2-7, with 14 bases fitting TRBD2. With 5 bases clipped from V and 4 bases from J, the junction kept 7 bases outside the gene matches. Germline V gives CDR1 SGHAT, CDR2 FQNNGV. This CDR3 is built from 16 residues. The CDR3 DNA sequence: TGTGCCAGCAGCCCACAGGGACTAGCGGGAGATTACGAGCAGTACTTC. Translation gives CASSPQGLAGDYEQYF.

Comment on this clonotype: At one end, the junction sequence differs from germline, possibly due to a read error. This sequence joins TRBV4-1 and TRBJ2-1; no definite D call. The CDR3 contains 14 residues. Germline assignment: CDR1 MGHRA and CDR2 YSYEKL. The CDR3 loop reads CASSPGYGANEQFF. CDR3 coding DNA: TGTGCCAGCAGCCCTGGCTACGGCGCCAATGAGCAGTTCTTC.

This clonotype was seen ten or more times. This rearrangement joins TRBV30 to TRBJ1-5, with D hard to call. The CDR3 runs to 13 residues. Germline V lookup: CDR1 GTSNPN, CDR2 SVGIG (reference sequence). The V end lost 3 bases, the J end lost 4 bases, and 10 bases lay between the germline ends. CDR3 in amino acids: CAWSTHSNQPQHF. DNA for the CDR3: TGTGCCTGGAGCACGCACTCGAATCAGCCCCAGCATTTT.

This clonotype has ten or more counts. V usage is TRBV13 and J usage is TRBJ2-7; D might be TRBD2 (5 bases). Germline V CDR1 and CDR2: PRHDT, FYEKMQ (reference sequence). This CDR3 has 14 amino acids. The V end was cut by 5 bases, the J end by 4 bases, with 15 bases between. CDR3 residues: CASSLGGPLYEQYF. CDR3 nucleotide sequence: TGTGCCAGCAGCCTCGGAGGACCTCTTTACGAGCAGTACTTC.

This clonotype occurred a few times. The V and J genes are TRBV4-1 and TRBJ1-1, with 10 positions matching TRBD1. This CDR3 region has 15 residues. V lost 3 bases to trimming and J lost 4 bases; unmatched junction nucleotides: 5. Germline CDR1 reads MGHRA; CDR2 reads YSYEKL. CDR3 nucleotide sequence: TGCGCCAGCAGCCAGAGGGACAGGGGTCGCACTGAAGCTTTCTTT. Its translation: CASSQRDRGRTEAFF.

This clonotype was found many times. V usage is TRBV12-3 or TRBV12-4 and J usage is TRBJ2-5; D perhaps matches TRBD1 (6 bases). The CDR3 sequence is 15 residues long. Trimming shortened V by 4 bases and J by 5 bases, and 17 bases separated the two germline ends. The CDR3 spells CASSSRGGSSETQYF. DNA of the CDR3: TGTGCCAGCAGTTCAAGAGGGGGTTCGTCCGAGACCCAGTACTTC.